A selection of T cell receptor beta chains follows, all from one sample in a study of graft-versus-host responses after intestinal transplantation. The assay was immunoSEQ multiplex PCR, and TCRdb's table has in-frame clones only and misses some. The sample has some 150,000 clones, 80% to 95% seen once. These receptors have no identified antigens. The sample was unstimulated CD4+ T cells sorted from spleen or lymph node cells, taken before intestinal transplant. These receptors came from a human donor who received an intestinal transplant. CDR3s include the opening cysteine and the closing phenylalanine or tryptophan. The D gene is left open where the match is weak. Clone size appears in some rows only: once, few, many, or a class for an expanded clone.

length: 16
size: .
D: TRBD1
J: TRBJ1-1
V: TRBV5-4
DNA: TGTGCCAGCAGCCCCGGACAGGGGAGGGTTTACACTGAAGCTTTCTTT
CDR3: CASSPGQGRVYTEAFF

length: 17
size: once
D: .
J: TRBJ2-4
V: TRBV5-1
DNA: TGCGCCAGCAGCTTCTTTACAGGGAAGGAAACCAAAAACATTCAGTACTTC
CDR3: CASSFFTGKETKNIQYF

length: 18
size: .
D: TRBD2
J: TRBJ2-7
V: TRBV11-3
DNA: TGTGCCAGCAGTCTTCTGACTAGCGGGACCCTGGTCCTCTACGAGCAGTACTTC
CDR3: CASSLLTSGTLVLYEQYF

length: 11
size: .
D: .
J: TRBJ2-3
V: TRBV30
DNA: TGTGCCTGGATGGGCACAGATACGCAGTATTTT
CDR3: CAWMGTDTQYF

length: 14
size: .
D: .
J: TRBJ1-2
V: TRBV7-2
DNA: TGTGCCAGCAGCCGCTCCGAGCCTTCATATGGCTACACCTTC
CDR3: CASSRSEPSYGYTF

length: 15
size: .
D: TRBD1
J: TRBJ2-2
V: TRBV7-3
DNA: TGTGCCAGCAGCCGGCGGACAGGGGAGGGCGGGGAGCTGTTTTTT
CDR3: CASSRRTGEGGELFF

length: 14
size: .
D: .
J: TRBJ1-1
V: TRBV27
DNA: TGTGCCAGCAGTGCGACACCGAGGGGCACTGAAGCTTTCTTT
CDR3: CASSATPRGTEAFF

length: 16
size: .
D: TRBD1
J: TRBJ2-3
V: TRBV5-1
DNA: TGCGCCAGCAGCTTGCCGGGACAGGGGGCCTCAGATACGCAGTATTTT
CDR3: CASSLPGQGASDTQYF

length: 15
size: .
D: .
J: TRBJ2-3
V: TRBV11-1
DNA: TGTGCCAGCAGCTTAGCAGAACTCAGCACAGATACGCAGTATTTT
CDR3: CASSLAELSTDTQYF

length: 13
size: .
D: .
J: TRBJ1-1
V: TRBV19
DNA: TGTGCCAGTAGTCGAAAGATGAGCACTGAAGCTTTCTTT
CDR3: CASSRKMSTEAFF

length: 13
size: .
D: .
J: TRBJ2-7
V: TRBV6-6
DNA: TGTGCCAGCAGACCCGACCGCTCCTACGAGCAGTACTTC
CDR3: CASRPDRSYEQYF

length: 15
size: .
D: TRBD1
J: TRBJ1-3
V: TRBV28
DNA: TGTGCCAGCAGCCCCACCGGACAGGCCGGAAACACCATATATTTT
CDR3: CASSPTGQAGNTIYF

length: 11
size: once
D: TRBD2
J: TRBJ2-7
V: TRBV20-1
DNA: TGCAGTGCCGGGGGGGGCTACGAGCAGTACTTC
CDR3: CSAGGGYEQYF

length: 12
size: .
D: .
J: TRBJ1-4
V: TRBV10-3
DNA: TGTGCCTGCGGAGCAACTAATGAAAAACTGTTTTTT
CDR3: CACGATNEKLFF

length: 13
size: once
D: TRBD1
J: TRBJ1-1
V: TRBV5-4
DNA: TGTGCCAGCAGCGGGACAGGATCCGCGGGAGCTTTCTTT
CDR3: CASSGTGSAGAFF

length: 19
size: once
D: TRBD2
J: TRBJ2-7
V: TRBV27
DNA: TGTGCCAGCAGCAGCTTAACACTAGCGGGAGAAGCTCATTCCTACGAGCAGTACTTC
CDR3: CASSSLTLAGEAHSYEQYF

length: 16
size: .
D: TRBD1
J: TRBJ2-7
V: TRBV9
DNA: TGTGCCAGCAGCGTGGGGACAGGGGGCGAGGAGCACGAGCAGTACTTC
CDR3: CASSVGTGGEEHEQYF

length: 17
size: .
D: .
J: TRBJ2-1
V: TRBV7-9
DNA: TGTGCCAGCAGCCCCGGACAGATTCGAAACACACGCAATGAGCAGTTCTTC
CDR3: CASSPGQIRNTRNEQFF

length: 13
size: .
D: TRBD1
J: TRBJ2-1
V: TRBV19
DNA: TGTGCCAGTAGGGGACAGGGGGTCAATGAGCAGTTCTTC
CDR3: CASRGQGVNEQFF

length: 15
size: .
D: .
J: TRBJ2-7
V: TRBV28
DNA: TGTGCCAGCACCCAACGGGGTAGGGGTCTCTACGAGCAGTACTTC
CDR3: CASTQRGRGLYEQYF

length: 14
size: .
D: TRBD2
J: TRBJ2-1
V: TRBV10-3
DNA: TGTGCCATCAGTGATTTGAAGGGAGGGGATGAGCAGTTCTTC
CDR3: CAISDLKGGDEQFF

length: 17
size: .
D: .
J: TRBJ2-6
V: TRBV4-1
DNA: TGCGCCAGCAGCCAAGGGCAGGGACGGACTGGGGCCAACGTCCTGACTTTC
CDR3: CASSQGQGRTGANVLTF

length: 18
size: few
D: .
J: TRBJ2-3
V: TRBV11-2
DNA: TGTGCCAGCAACCCGAATACTGGTGGGGTGGGGGGTACAGATACGCAGTATTTT
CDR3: CASNPNTGGVGGTDTQYF

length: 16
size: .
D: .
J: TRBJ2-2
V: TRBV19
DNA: TGTGCCAGTAGTATAGTGGGGACGGGATCGACCGGGGAGCTGTTTTTT
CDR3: CASSIVGTGSTGELFF

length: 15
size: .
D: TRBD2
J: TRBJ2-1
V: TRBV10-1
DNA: TGCGCCAGCAGTGAGAGCGGGAGCTCCTACAATGAGCAGTTCTTC
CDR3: CASSESGSSYNEQFF

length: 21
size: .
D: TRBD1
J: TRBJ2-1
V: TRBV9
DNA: TGTGCCAGCAGCCCTAAAATTGGGGGACAGGTCGGCCGAAGCTCCTACAATGAGCAGTTCTTC
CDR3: CASSPKIGGQVGRSSYNEQFF

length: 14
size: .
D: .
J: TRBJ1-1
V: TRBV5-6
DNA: TGTGCCAGCAGCTTGTCAGGGGTTCGCACTGAAGCTTTCTTT
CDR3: CASSLSGVRTEAFF

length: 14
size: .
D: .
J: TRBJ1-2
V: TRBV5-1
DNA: TGCGCCAGCAGCCTGGGGTTTGATAACTATGGCTACACCTTC
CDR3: CASSLGFDNYGYTF

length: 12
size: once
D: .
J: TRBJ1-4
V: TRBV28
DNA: TGTGCCAGCACCCCGGGAGGAGGAAAACTGTTTTTT
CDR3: CASTPGGGKLFF

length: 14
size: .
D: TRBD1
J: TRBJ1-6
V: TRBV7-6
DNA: TGTGCCAGCAGGCGCACAGGGGGCGATTCACCCCTCCACTTT
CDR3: CASRRTGGDSPLHF

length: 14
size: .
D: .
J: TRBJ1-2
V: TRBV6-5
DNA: TGTGCCAGCAGTCCGCAAGAGGGGATCAGTGGCTACACCTTC
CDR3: CASSPQEGISGYTF

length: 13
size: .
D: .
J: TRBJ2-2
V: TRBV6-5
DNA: TGTGCCAGCAGTAGTAACGACAGAAGAGAGCTGTTTTTT
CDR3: CASSSNDRRELFF

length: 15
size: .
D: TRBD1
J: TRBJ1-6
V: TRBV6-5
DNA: TGTGCCACCCTGACAGGGAGCTCCTATAATTCACCCCTCCACTTT
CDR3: CATLTGSSYNSPLHF

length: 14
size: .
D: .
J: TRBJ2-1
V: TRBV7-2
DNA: TGTGCCAGCACCACAGATAGCTCCTACAATGAGCAGTTCTTC
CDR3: CASTTDSSYNEQFF

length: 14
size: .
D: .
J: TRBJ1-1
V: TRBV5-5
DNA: TGTGCCAGCAGCGCCCTACGGGGAGGCACTGAAGCTTTCTTT
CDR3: CASSALRGGTEAFF

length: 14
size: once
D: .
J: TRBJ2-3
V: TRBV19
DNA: TGTGCCAGTAGTATAAACAGCCTCTGGGATACGCAGTATTTT
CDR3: CASSINSLWDTQYF

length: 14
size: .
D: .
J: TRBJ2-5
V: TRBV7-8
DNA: TGTGCCAGCAGCTTACTGCCGGCCCCAGAGACCCAGTACTTC
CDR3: CASSLLPAPETQYF

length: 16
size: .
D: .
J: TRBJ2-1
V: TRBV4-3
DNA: TGCGCCAGCAGCCAAGATCGCCTAGCGACGGGCAATGAGCAGTTCTTC
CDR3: CASSQDRLATGNEQFF

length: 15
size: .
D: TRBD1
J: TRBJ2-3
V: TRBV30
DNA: TGTGCCTGGAGTGCCTACAGGGGCAGGGCAGATACGCAGTATTTT
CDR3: CAWSAYRGRADTQYF

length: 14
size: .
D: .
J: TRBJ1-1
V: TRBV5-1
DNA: TGCGCCAGCAGCTCCGGTGGGGTGAACACTGAAGCTTTCTTT
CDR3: CASSSGGVNTEAFF

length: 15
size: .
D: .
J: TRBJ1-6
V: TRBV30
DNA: TGTGCCTGGAGTGTGGGACTTCCCTCGGATTCACCCCTCCACTTT
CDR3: CAWSVGLPSDSPLHF